The 19 T cell receptor beta chains below were found in one sample sequenced in a study of T cell repertoires in cytomegalovirus infection. What these receptors recognize is not known. TCRdb re-derived calls from the reads in MiXCR, one entry per CDR3 protein. Of about 340,000 distinct CDR3 sequences listed, around 29% are singletons. The sequencing here drew on cultured PBMCs, taken from culture after CMV antigen stimulation. The receptor set was obtained from a human donor in good health (CMV status not recorded). Some clones in this sample may be carry-over from other donors' samples.

This clonotype was seen more than once but under ten times. J is TRBJ2-1 and V is TRBV28; D is unclear. The germline gives CDR1 MDHEN, CDR2 SYDVKM. V lost 3 bases and J 1 base, leaving 7 bases between the germline ends. The CDR3 is made up of 14 amino acids. This CDR3 reads CASSFVGSYNEQFF. The DNA for the CDR3 is TGTGCCAGCAGTTTTGTGGGTTCCTACAATGAGCAGTTCTTC.

The CDR3 coding sequence is TGTGCCAGCAACCCTCTTGAGAGCAGGGGGCAAAATCAGCCCCAGCATTTT. Amino acids: CASNPLESRGQNQPQHF. The chain joins TRBV11-2 to TRBJ1-5, with 8 nucleotides matching TRBD1. V shed 7 bases, J shed 4 bases, and the junction held 15 bases outside the gene matches. The CDR3 loop spans 17 amino acids. Germline lookup yields CDR1 SGHAT and CDR2 FQNNGV.

The chain employs TRBV25-1 and TRBJ2-2; 9 bases are a match to TRBD1. The CDR3 spans 15 residues. CDR1 and CDR2 from the germline V gene are MGHDK and SYGVNS. Trimming took 6 bases from V and 5 from J; bases not matched to a gene: 7. The CDR3: CASRDDRGVTGELFF. The CDR3 bases are TGTGCCAGCAGAGATGACAGGGGGGTGACCGGGGAGCTGTTTTTT.

The CDR3 coding sequence is TGTGCCAGCAGTGAAAGTGCAGTGTACAATCAGCCCCAGCATTTT. Translated, it gives CASSESAVYNQPQHF. The chain has TRBV6-5 and TRBJ1-5; unclear D gene. Germline V lookup: CDR1 MNHEY, CDR2 SVGAGI. The CDR3 is made up of 15 amino acids. V gave up 5 bases and J gave up 3 bases, with 14 bases separating them.

This clonotype was counted only a few times. This rearrangement joins TRBV7-3 to TRBJ2-1; 11 bases fit TRBD2. Unmatched junction bases numbered 7, after V lost 2 bases and J lost 7 bases. The CDR3 loop spans 16 amino acids. CDR1 is SGHTA and CDR2 is FQGTGA in the germline V gene. The DNA of the CDR3 is TGTGCCAGCAGCTTAGGCGGACTAGCGGGTGTAAATGAGCAGTTCTTC. This translates into CASSLGGLAGVNEQFF. The whole variable domain, remainder taken from reference TRBV7-3 and TRBJ2-1, is GAGVSQTPSNKVTEKGKYVELRCDPISGHTALYWYRQSLGQGPEFLIYFQGTGAADDSGLPNDRFFAVRPEGSVSTLKIQRTERGDSAVYLCASSLGGLAGVNEQFFGPGTRLTVL.

This clonotype was counted between two and nine times. The genes are TRBV28 and TRBJ2-1, with D perhaps matching TRBD1 or TRBD2 (5 bases each). CDR3 length: 13 amino acids. Germline CDR1 and CDR2: MDHEN and SYDVKM. V was shortened by 7 bases and J by 12 bases, with 19 bases between the two germline ends. CDR3 sequence reads: CASNSGQLRAQFF. In DNA form, the CDR3 reads TGTGCCAGCAATTCGGGGCAGCTACGGGCGCAGTTCTTC.

This rearrangement joins TRBV4-1 to TRBJ1-1, with D maybe TRBD1 (5 bases). Trimming took 3 bases from V and 2 from J, leaving 13 bases between them. Germline loops: CDR1 MGHRA, CDR2 YSYEKL. This CDR3 spans 15 amino acids. CDR3 sequence (DNA): TGCGCCAGCAGCCAGTTTCAGGGTAGTAACACTGAAGCTTTCTTT. Translating gives CASSQFQGSNTEAFF.

The chain recombines TRBV7-2 with TRBJ1-6, with D uncertain. The length of the CDR3 is 11 residues. Trimming pared 5 bases from V and 15 bases from J, leaving 11 bases between. From germline, CDR1 is SGHTA and CDR2 FQGNSA. Written as DNA, the CDR3 is TGTGCCAGCAGCGAGTCTAAGATCCTCCACTTT. It encodes CASSESKILHF. Filled out from reference TRBV7-2 and TRBJ1-6, the complete variable domain reads GAGVSQSPSNKVTEKGKDVELRCDPISGHTALYWYRQSLGQGLEFLIYFQGNSAPDKSGLPSDRFSAERTGGSVSTLTIQRTQQEDSAVYLCASSESKILHFGNGTRLTVT.

The chain links TRBV20-1 to TRBJ2-5, with TRBD1 matching 7 bases. CDR3 size: 13 residues. The V gene's germline CDR1 is DFQATT and CDR2 SNEGSKA (reference sequence). Unmatched junction bases numbered 5, after V lost 5 bases and J lost 2 bases. Here the CDR3 DNA reads TGCAGTGCTGGGGGACAGCTACAAGAGACCCAGTACTTC. Protein product: CSAGGQLQETQYF.

The genes are TRBV4-1 and TRBJ1-2; D not certain. Trimming shortened V by 0 bases and J by 2 bases, and 7 bases separated the two germline ends. The CDR3 is 14 amino acids. Germline CDR1 and CDR2: MGHRA and YSYEKL. Here the CDR3 DNA reads TGCGCCAGCAGCCAAGAGAAGGGCAACTATGGCTACACCTTC. It specifies CASSQEKGNYGYTF.

The genes are TRBV28 and TRBJ1-2; D is uncertain. Germline V CDR1 and CDR2: MDHEN, SYDVKM. Trimming removed 3 bases from V and 8 bases from J, with 19 bases in between. The CDR3 has 15 residues. The CDR3 DNA follows: TGTGCCAGCAGTTTCTCCGTAGGCAGACTGGGAGGCTACACCTTC. It is translated as CASSFSVGRLGGYTF.

This clonotype was detected a few times. V gene TRBV18 combines with J gene TRBJ1-3; D uncertain. The CDR3 is 14 residues long. The V end lost 4 bases, the J end lost 2 bases, and 9 bases lay between the germline ends. Germline CDR1 KGHSH, CDR2 LQKENI. The CDR3, as DNA: TGTGCCAGCTCACAAGAACAAACTGGAAACACCATATATTTT. This codes for CASSQEQTGNTIYF.

This chain joins TRBV6-5 and TRBJ1-5, with 10 bases matching TRBD1. CDR3 size: 17 residues. V was clipped by 4 bases and J by 0 bases; unmatched bases: 6. The germline CDR1 and CDR2 sequences are MNHEY and SVGAGI. Written as DNA, the CDR3 is TGTGCCAGCAGTTCGGGACAGGGGCTTTATAGCAATCAGCCCCAGCATTTT. Its translation is CASSSGQGLYSNQPQHF.

This rearrangement joins TRBV19 to TRBJ2-7, with D perhaps TRBD2 (6 bases). CDR1 LNHDA and CDR2 SQIVND come from the germline V gene (reference sequence). The ends were cut back, 9 bases at V and 2 bases at J, with 17 bases in the middle. The CDR3 is 14 amino acids. The CDR3 region is CASKKERRAYEQYF. CDR3 in DNA: TGTGCCAGCAAAAAAGAGAGGAGGGCCTACGAGCAGTACTTC. The full variable domain, in which reference TRBV19 and TRBJ2-7 provide the parts outside the CDR3, is DGGITQSPKYLFRKEGQNVTLSCEQNLNHDAMYWYRQDPGQGLRLIYYSQIVNDFQKGDIAEGYSVSREKKESFPLTVTSAQKNPTAFYLCASKKERRAYEQYFGPGTRLTVT.

Ten or more counts support this clonotype. The chain links TRBV7-8 to TRBJ1-4; TRBD1 aligns across 8 bases. The CDR3 has 14 residues. The J segment lost 8 bases and the V segment lost 3 bases, leaving 5 bases of the junction unmatched. From germline, CDR1 is SGHVS and CDR2 FQNEAQ. The CDR3, as DNA: TGTGCCAGCAGCTTCGACAGGGGACGAGAAAAACTGTTTTTT. Its translation: CASSFDRGREKLFF.

The genes are TRBV30 and TRBJ2-7; maybe TRBD2 (6 bases). The CDR3 runs 11 residues. Germline V CDR1 and CDR2: GTSNPN, SVGIG (reference sequence). V was cut by 0 bases and J by 7 bases, with 7 bases left in between. CDR3 coding DNA: TGTGCCTGGAGTGTACGGGAGGAGCAGTACTTC. Its translation: CAWSVREEQYF.

The genes are TRBV30 and TRBJ2-7, with 12 bases that match TRBD2. The CDR3 length is 16 residues. J gave up 4 bases and V 0 bases, and 7 bases lay outside the gene matches. CDR1 and CDR2 from the germline V gene are GTSNPN and SVGIG (reference sequence). CDR3 nucleotides: TGTGCCTGGAGTGTAATTAGGACTAGCGGGATTTACGAGCAGTACTTC. It specifies CAWSVIRTSGIYEQYF.

This clonotype was observed a few times. The chain has TRBV7-3 and TRBJ2-3; D might be TRBD1 (5 bases). Germline V gene sequence: CDR1 SGHTA, CDR2 FQGTGA. Between the trimmed V and J ends, which lost 1 base and 5 bases, there was a span of 13 bases. This CDR3 contains 15 residues. CDR3 sequence reads: CASSLMGQGVDTQYF. The CDR3 DNA reads as TGTGCCAGCAGCTTAATGGGTCAGGGCGTAGATACGCAGTATTTT.

The table lists this clonotype with many counts. The chain carries TRBV7-2 and TRBJ2-1; 8 bases map to TRBD2. J gave up 4 bases and V 4 bases, and 18 bases lay outside the gene matches. Germline V lookup: CDR1 SGHTA, CDR2 FQGNSA. This CDR3 is built from 19 residues. CDR3 DNA: TGTGCCAGCAGCTCCCCCTCGTCGAAGAGCGGGAGCCAATACAATGAGCAGTTCTTC. Its protein is CASSSPSSKSGSQYNEQFF. The entire variable domain, with the rest obtained from reference TRBV7-2 and TRBJ2-1, is as follows: GAGVSQSPSNKVTEKGKDVELRCDPISGHTALYWYRQSLGQGLEFLIYFQGNSAPDKSGLPSDRFSAERTGGSVSTLTIQRTQQEDSAVYLCASSSPSSKSGSQYNEQFFGPGTRLTVL.